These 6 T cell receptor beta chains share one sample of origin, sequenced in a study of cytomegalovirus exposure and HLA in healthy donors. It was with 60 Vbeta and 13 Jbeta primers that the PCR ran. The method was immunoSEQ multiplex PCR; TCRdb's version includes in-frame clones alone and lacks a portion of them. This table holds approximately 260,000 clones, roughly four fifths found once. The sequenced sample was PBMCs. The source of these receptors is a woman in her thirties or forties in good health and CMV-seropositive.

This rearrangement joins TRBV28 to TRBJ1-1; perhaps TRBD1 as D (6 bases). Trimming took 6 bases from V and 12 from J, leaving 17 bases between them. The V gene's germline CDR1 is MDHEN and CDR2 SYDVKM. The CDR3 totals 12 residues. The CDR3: CASSQGTNWPFF. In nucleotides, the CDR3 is TGTGCCAGCAGCCAAGGGACAAATTGGCCTTTCTTT.

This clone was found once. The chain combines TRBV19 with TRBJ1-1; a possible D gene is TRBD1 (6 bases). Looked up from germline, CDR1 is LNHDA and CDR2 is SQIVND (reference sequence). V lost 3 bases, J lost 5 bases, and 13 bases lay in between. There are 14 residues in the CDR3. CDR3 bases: TGTGCCAGTAGTATGGGGGGGCGCGGGACTGAAGCTTTCTTT. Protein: CASSMGGRGTEAFF.

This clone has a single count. The CDR3 region has the DNA TGTGCCACGGAGGGGGAAAAACTGTTTTTT. Translating gives CATEGEKLFF. The J gene is TRBJ1-4, the V gene TRBV19, with D possibly TRBD1 on 5 matching bases. CDR3 length equals 10 residues. Germline values: CDR1 LNHDA, CDR2 SQIVND (reference sequence). The V end was cut by 10 bases, the J end by 8 bases, with 8 bases between.

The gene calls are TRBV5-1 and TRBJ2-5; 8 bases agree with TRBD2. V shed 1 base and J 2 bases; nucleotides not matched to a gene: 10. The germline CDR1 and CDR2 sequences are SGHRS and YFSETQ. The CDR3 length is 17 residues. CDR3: CASSLSTATSAQETQYF. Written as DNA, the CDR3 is TGCGCCAGCAGCTTGTCTACTGCGACTAGCGCACAAGAGACCCAGTACTTC.

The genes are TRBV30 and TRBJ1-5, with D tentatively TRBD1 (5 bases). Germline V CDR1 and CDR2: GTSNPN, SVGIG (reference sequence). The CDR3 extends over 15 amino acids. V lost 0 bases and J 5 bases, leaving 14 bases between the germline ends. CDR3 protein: CAWSVLRGSHQPQHF. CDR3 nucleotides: TGTGCCTGGAGTGTACTTAGGGGATCCCATCAGCCCCAGCATTTT.

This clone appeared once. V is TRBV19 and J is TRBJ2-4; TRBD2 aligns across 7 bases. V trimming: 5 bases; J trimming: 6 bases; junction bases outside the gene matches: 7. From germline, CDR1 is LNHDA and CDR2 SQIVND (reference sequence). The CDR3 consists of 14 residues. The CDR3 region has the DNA TGTGCCAGTAGTTGGGGGGAGGGCCGAAACATTCAGTACTTC. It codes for CASSWGEGRNIQYF.